The sequence of this T cell receptor (beta chain) was determined in a study of graft-versus-host responses after intestinal transplantation. The overall study: Uniformly, recipients were administered anti-thymocyte globulin induction with subsequent tacrolimus and steroids for around three years.

The method was immunoSEQ multiplex PCR; TCRdb's version includes in-frame clones alone and lacks a portion of them. Of about 89,000 clones listed, roughly nine tenths are singletons. Study findings and constraints: Within allografts, high graft-versus-host to host-versus-graft clonal ratios were seen among patients with graft-donor T cell macrochimerism. Recipient marrow showed GvH clones, some seen first in ileum or blood. Peak circulating GvH clone levels tracked with early post-transplant HvG declines.

With respect to this clone: Its antigen is not identified.

With 0 bases removed from V and 1 base from J, the gap between germline ends came to 9 bases. CDR1 GTSNPN and CDR2 SVGIG come from the germline V gene (reference sequence). The CDR3 consists of 14 residues. The rearrangement links TRBV30 to TRBJ1-1, with unresolved D. Sequences were derived from unstimulated CD4+ T cells sorted from spleen or lymph node cells, sampled before intestinal transplant. This clonotype was obtained from a human donor who received an intestinal transplant. CDR3 amino acids: CAWSVHSPNTEAFF. CDR3 in DNA: TGTGCCTGGAGTGTACACAGCCCGAACACTGAAGCTTTCTTT.